The 8 T cell receptor beta chains listed next were all sequenced from one sample in a study of blood T cell repertoires in COVID-19 (dated by TCRdb to the early 2020s). Library generation was performed with the immunoSEQ multiplex PCR assay. TCRdb took this table from immuneACCESS and kept in-frame rearrangements with V and J called. Such tables lack part of the clones; where checked against another copy, unresolved V genes explain under half of the gap, and the rest is unexplained. Present in this sample are approximately 36,000 clones, around four fifths of which were seen just once. The top ten clones comprise over 1.5% of the sample. Sequenced: peripheral blood. The receptors were gathered from a man aged 55-75 years with COVID-19, enrolled during active disease.

The chain employs TRBV7-6 and TRBJ1-5, with 8 bases that match TRBD1. This CDR3 contains 15 residues. The V and J ends lost 5 bases and 4 bases, in that order; junction bases with no gene match: 7. Germline V gene data show CDR1 as SGHVS and CDR2 as FNYEAQ. Here the CDR3 DNA reads TGTGCCAGCAGCGCAAACACAGGGGGTAATCAGCCCCAGCATTTT. Translating gives CASSANTGGNQPQHF.

The V gene is TRBV9, the J gene TRBJ1-4; D perhaps matches TRBD1 (5 bases). The CDR3 totals 15 residues. With 4 bases removed from V and 6 bases from J, the gap between germline ends came to 16 bases. Germline V gives CDR1 SGDLS, CDR2 YYNGEE. In DNA, the CDR3 is TGTGCCAGCAGCATAGGGAGCAGGGAAGATGAAAAACTGTTTTTT. It specifies CASSIGSREDEKLFF.

This clone appeared a single time. The chain employs TRBV5-1 and TRBJ1-2; D is unresolved. This CDR3 is built from 12 residues. CDR1 and CDR2 (germline): SGHRS, YFSETQ. Trimming took 0 bases from V and 5 from J, leaving 5 bases between them. The CDR3 coding sequence is TGCGCCAGCAGCTTGGACAGATATGGCTACACCTTC. It translates to CASSLDRYGYTF.

V and J are TRBV5-1 and TRBJ2-5, with D tentatively TRBD2 (5 bases). Germline V CDR1 and CDR2: SGHRS, YFSETQ. The V end was cut by 4 bases, the J end by 7 bases, with 23 bases between. The CDR3 contains 16 residues. CDR3 sequence (DNA): TGCGCCAGCAGCCCGGCCCACGGACTTCCTAGGGCGACCCAGTACTTC. It is translated as CASSPAHGLPRATQYF.

J is TRBJ2-1 and V is TRBV2; 12 bases match TRBD2. Germline values: CDR1 SNHLY, CDR2 FYNNEI. Trimming at V came to 6 bases and at J to 6 bases, leaving 9 bases not matched to a gene. The length of the CDR3 is 16 residues. For the CDR3, the DNA is TGTGCCAGCAGACAGCTAGCGGGAGGGGGGCCCAATGAGCAGTTCTTC. Translating it yields CASRQLAGGGPNEQFF.

The chain is built from TRBV5-1 and TRBJ2-7, with 7 bases identical to TRBD2. The trim removed 0 bases at V and 0 bases at J, leaving 6 bases unmatched. Germline loops: CDR1 SGHRS, CDR2 YFSETQ. This CDR3 is built from 16 residues. The CDR3: CASSLGASGVSYEQYF. DNA of the CDR3: TGCGCCAGCAGCTTGGGGGCTAGCGGAGTCTCCTACGAGCAGTACTTC.

V gene TRBV19 combines with J gene TRBJ1-2; 10 bases map to TRBD1. The CDR3 contains 14 residues. With 6 bases clipped from V and 5 bases from J, the junction kept 6 bases outside the gene matches. CDR1 and CDR2 from the germline V gene are LNHDA and SQIVND (reference sequence). CDR3 bases: TGTGCCAGTAGCGACAGGGGGCTTGCATATGGCTACACCTTC. Its protein product is CASSDRGLAYGYTF.

V is TRBV10-1 and J is TRBJ2-3; 8 bases are shared with TRBD2. The CDR3 extends over 17 amino acids. Trimming cost V 3 bases and J 3 bases; bases outside gene matches: 11. Germline lookup yields CDR1 WNHNN and CDR2 SYGVQD (reference sequence). In nucleotides, the CDR3 is TGCGCCAGCAGTGATCGCGGACTAGCCTCAGGGACAGATACGCAGTATTTT. It is translated as CASSDRGLASGTDTQYF.